This T cell receptor (beta chain) was identified during a study of cytomegalovirus exposure and HLA in healthy donors. This clone showed up just once. What it binds is unknown. Measured with immunoSEQ multiplex PCR; TCRdb has only the in-frame clones, and not every one. The sample contains approximately 46,000 clones, 93% of which appear only once. Broader study findings: According to the study, roughly 160 TCR beta chains were cytomegalovirus-associated.

J gave up 4 bases and V 3 bases, and 16 bases lay outside the gene matches. This CDR3 contains 19 residues. CDR1 SGHDN and CDR2 FVKESK come from the germline V gene. This clonotype originated in a woman younger than 30 in good health and CMV-seronegative. This rearrangement joins TRBV14 to TRBJ1-5; 9 positions match TRBD1. Sequenced: PBMCs. CDR3 DNA sequence: TGTGCCAGCAGCCATCAAAGTTACTCCGGGACAGGGCCTAATCAGCCCCAGCATTTT. Residues: CASSHQSYSGTGPNQPQHF.